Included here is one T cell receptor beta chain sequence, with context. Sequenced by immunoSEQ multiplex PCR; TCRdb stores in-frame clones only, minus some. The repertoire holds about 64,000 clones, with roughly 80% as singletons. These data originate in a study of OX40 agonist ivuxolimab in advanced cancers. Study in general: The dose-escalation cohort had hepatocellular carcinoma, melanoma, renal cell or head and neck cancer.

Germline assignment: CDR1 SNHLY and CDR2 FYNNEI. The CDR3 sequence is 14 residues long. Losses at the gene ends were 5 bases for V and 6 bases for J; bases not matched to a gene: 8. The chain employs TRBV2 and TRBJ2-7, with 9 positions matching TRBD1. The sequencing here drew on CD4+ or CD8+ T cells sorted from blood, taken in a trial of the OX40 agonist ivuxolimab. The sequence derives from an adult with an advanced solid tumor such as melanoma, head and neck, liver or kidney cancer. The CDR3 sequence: CASSQQGAATEQYF. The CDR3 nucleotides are TGTGCCAGCAGTCAACAGGGGGCAGCAACCGAGCAGTACTTC.